A selection of T cell receptor beta chains follows, all from one sample in a study of T cell repertoires in cytomegalovirus infection. TCRdb redid the calling of the reads with MiXCR, one entry per CDR3 protein. This table holds some 700,000 distinct CDR3 sequences, about 30% found once. These receptors' antigens are unknown. Sequences were derived from cultured PBMCs, sampled from culture after CMV antigen stimulation. Receptor source: a human donor in good health (CMV status not recorded). Some clones in this sample may be carry-over from other donors' samples. The CDR3 runs from the conserved cysteine through the conserved F or W. The D gene is left open where the match is weak. Not all rows give a size; the values are once, few, many and, for expanded clones, a class.

J gene: TRBJ2-5
clone size: NA
D gene: NA
V gene: TRBV7-2
CDR3 protein: CASSQRGGVGRGETQYF
CDR3 DNA: TGTGCCAGCAGCCAACGGGGAGGCGTGGGTCGAGGGGAGACCCAGTACTTC

J gene: TRBJ2-1
clone size: once
D gene: NA
V gene: TRBV6-2/TRBV6-3
CDR3 protein: CASSTGNTGQFF
CDR3 DNA: TGTGCCAGCAGTACGGGAAACACGGGGCAGTTCTTC

J gene: TRBJ2-1
clone size: NA
D gene: TRBD2
V gene: TRBV6-6
CDR3 protein: CASKYSAGEGNEQFF
CDR3 DNA: TGTGCCAGCAAATACTCGGCGGGAGAGGGGAATGAGCAGTTCTTC

J gene: TRBJ1-6
clone size: few
D gene: NA
V gene: TRBV6-1
CDR3 protein: CASSERRFGTTNSPLHF
CDR3 DNA: TGTGCCAGCAGTGAACGCCGTTTCGGGACGACGAATTCACCCCTCCACTTT

J gene: TRBJ2-5
clone size: NA
D gene: TRBD2
V gene: TRBV6-1
CDR3 protein: CASSELGTSGLQETQYF
CDR3 DNA: TGTGCCAGCAGTGAGCTGGGGACTAGCGGCTTACAAGAGACCCAGTACTTC

J gene: TRBJ1-4
clone size: many
D gene: NA
V gene: TRBV11-2
CDR3 protein: CASSLDVGLSNEKLFF
CDR3 DNA: TGTGCCAGCAGCTTAGATGTGGGGCTTTCTAATGAAAAACTGTTTTTT

J gene: TRBJ2-3
clone size: many
D gene: TRBD2
V gene: TRBV7-8
CDR3 protein: CASNVLAGGTDTQYF
CDR3 DNA: TGTGCCAGCAACGTCCTAGCGGGGGGCACAGATACGCAGTATTTT

J gene: TRBJ1-2
clone size: few
D gene: NA
V gene: TRBV7-8
CDR3 protein: CASSLRQATGYGYTF
CDR3 DNA: TGTGCCAGCAGCTTAAGACAGGCGACGGGCTATGGCTACACCTTC

J gene: TRBJ1-4
clone size: NA
D gene: NA
V gene: TRBV30
CDR3 protein: CAWRGPQVGKLFF
CDR3 DNA: TGTGCCTGGAGGGGACCTCAAGTGGGAAAACTGTTTTTT

J gene: TRBJ2-7
clone size: NA
D gene: NA
V gene: TRBV12-3/TRBV12-4
CDR3 protein: CASSLRVAPYEQYF
CDR3 DNA: TGTGCCAGCAGTTTAAGGGTAGCTCCCTACGAGCAGTACTTC

J gene: TRBJ1-3
clone size: NA
D gene: NA
V gene: TRBV10-3
CDR3 protein: CAISELGVSSGNTIYF
CDR3 DNA: TGTGCCATCAGTGAATTAGGAGTCAGCTCTGGAAACACCATATATTTT

J gene: TRBJ1-2
clone size: few
D gene: TRBD1
V gene: TRBV19
CDR3 protein: CASSIAGTGSGYTF
CDR3 DNA: TGTGCCAGTAGTATAGCAGGGACAGGGAGCGGCTACACCTTC

J gene: TRBJ1-4
clone size: NA
D gene: NA
V gene: TRBV19
CDR3 protein: CASSPGHLFF
CDR3 DNA: TGTGCCAGTAGCCCGGGACATCTGTTTTTT